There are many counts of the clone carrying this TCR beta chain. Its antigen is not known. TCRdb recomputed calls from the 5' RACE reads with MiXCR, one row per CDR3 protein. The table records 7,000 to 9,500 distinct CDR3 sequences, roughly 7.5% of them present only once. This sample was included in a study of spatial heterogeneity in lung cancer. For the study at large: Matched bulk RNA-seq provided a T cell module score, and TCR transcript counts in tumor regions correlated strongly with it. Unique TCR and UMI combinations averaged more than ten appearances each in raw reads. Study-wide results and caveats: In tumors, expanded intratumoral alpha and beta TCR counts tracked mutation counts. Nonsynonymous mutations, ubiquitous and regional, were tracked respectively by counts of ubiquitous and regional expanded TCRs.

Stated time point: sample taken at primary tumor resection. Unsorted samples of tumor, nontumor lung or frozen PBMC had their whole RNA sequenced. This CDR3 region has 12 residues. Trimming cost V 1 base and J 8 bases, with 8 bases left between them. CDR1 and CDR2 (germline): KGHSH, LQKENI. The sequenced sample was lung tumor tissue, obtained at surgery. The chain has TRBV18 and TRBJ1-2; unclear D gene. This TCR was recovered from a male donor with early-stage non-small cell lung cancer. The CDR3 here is CASSPREGGYTF. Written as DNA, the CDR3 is TGTGCCAGCTCACCACGGGAGGGAGGCTACACCTTC.